The source of this T cell receptor (beta chain) is a study of T cell repertoires in cytomegalovirus infection. Background on the study: HLA-C-restricted CMV epitopes, recently identified, and well-studied HLA-B-restricted ones were used by the study. An indication of both CMV infection and matching HLA type came from public TCR beta signatures. General study points: Frequencies of public TCR beta families were cumulated, and this identified carriers of CMV plus the relevant HLA. HLA-C-restricted CMV-specific TCR beta clonotypes were dominant in the ex vivo response.

In its sample, this clonotype was seen a few times. The antigen remains undetermined. The CDR3 has 14 residues. The germline gives CDR1 MNHNS, CDR2 SASEGT. V was clipped by 1 base and J by 8 bases, with 14 bases between them. TCRdb analysed the reads with MiXCR anew, one entry per CDR3 protein. In the table there are fewer than 950,000 distinct CDR3 sequences, 30% to 35% of which are singletons. The chain uses TRBV6-1 and TRBJ1-1; D is undetermined. The sample in question was cultured CD8+ T cells from PBMCs, obtained from culture after CMV antigen stimulation. This receptor was obtained from a human donor in good health (CMV status not recorded). Some clones in this sample may be carry-over from other donors' samples. The CDR3 spells CASSEDLGRAEAFF. The CDR3 region has the DNA TGTGCCAGCAGTGAAGATCTCGGGCGGGCCGAAGCTTTCTTT.